The present T cell receptor (beta chain) was sequenced within a study of regulatory T cells in long-lasting Graves disease. The time point was: newly diagnosed GD, antithyroid drugs for less than 3 months. The TCR library used RNA extracted from PBMCs. The patients were drawn from one endocrinology department in Xi'an, China. V was clipped by 8 bases and J by 0 bases; unmatched bases: 11. In germline, CDR1 is MNHEY, CDR2 SVGEGT. The CDR3 spans 17 residues. CDR3 regions were amplified by Arm-PCR using iRepertoire HTBI primers to build TCR beta libraries. TCRdb itself ran the multiplex PCR reads through MiXCR, one entry per CDR3 protein. The sample lists about 540,000 distinct CDR3 sequences; approximately 12% were seen once. These same data were also listed under a study on T cells in Graves' hyperthyroidism and ophthalmopathy. That source reports: The HTBI set primed first-round TCR CDR3 RT-PCR.

The rearrangement links TRBV6-2 or TRBV6-3 to TRBJ2-1; 9 bases are shared with TRBD2. The input for sequencing was peripheral blood mononuclear cells (PBMCs), taken at new diagnosis, from a patient treated with antithyroid drugs. The TCR comes from a man under 40 with Graves disease. The CDR3 loop reads CASLPGGGLASYNEQFF. CDR3 DNA: TGTGCCAGCCTTCCCGGCGGGGGACTAGCCTCCTACAATGAGCAGTTCTTC.